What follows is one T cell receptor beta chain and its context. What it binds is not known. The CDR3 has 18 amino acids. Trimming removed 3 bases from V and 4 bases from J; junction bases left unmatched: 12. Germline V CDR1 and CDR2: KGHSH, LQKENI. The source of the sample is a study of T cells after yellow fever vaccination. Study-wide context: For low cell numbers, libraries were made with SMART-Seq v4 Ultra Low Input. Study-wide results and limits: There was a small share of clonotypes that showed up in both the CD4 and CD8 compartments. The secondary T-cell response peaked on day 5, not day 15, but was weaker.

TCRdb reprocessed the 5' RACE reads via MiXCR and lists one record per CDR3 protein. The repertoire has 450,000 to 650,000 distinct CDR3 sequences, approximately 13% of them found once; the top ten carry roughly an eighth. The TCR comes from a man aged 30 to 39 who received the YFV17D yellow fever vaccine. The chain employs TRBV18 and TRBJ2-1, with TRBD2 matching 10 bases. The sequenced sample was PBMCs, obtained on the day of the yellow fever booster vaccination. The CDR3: CASSPTWTSGEYYNEQFF. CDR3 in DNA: TGTGCCAGCTCACCGACATGGACTAGCGGAGAGTATTACAATGAGCAGTTCTTC.